The 20 T cell receptor beta chains below all came from one sample that was sequenced in a study of blood T cell repertoires in COVID-19. Produced via immunoSEQ multiplex PCR; TCRdb's table is partial and in-frame only. Of roughly 280,000 clones listed, roughly nine tenths are singletons. What was sequenced was PBMCs or T cells enriched from blood (not recorded which). The receptor source for this set is a woman aged 60-75 years who had recovered from COVID-19.

This rearrangement joins TRBV11-1 to TRBJ2-7; a possible D gene is TRBD1 (6 bases). Germline V gene lookup returns CDR1 SGHAT and CDR2 FQDESV (reference sequence). The CDR3 has 16 residues. Between the trimmed V and J ends, which lost 5 bases and 3 bases, there was a span of 20 bases. The CDR3 loop is CASSPGPQGLGYEQYF. Here the CDR3 DNA reads TGTGCCAGCAGCCCGGGCCCGCAGGGGTTAGGCTACGAGCAGTACTTC. The variable domain in full, completed from reference TRBV11-1 and TRBJ2-7, reads EAEVAQSPRYKITEKSQAVAFWCDPISGHATLYWYRQILGQGPELLVQFQDESVVDDSQLPKDRFSAERLKGVDSTLKIQPAELGDSAMYLCASSPGPQGLGYEQYFGPGTRLTVT.

The V gene is TRBV4-1, the J gene TRBJ1-1, with TRBD1 as a possible D gene (5 bases). V was shortened by 6 bases and J by 0 bases, with 11 bases between the two germline ends. Germline CDR1 reads MGHRA; CDR2 reads YSYEKL. CDR3 length equals 14 residues. The DNA for the CDR3 is TGCGCCAGCAGTCATAGACAGCTGAACACTGAAGCTTTCTTT. It translates to CASSHRQLNTEAFF.

J is TRBJ1-4 and V is TRBV28, with D possibly TRBD1 on 5 matching bases. This CDR3 contains 13 residues. Germline CDR1 reads MDHEN; CDR2 reads SYDVKM. The V and J ends lost 3 bases and 8 bases respectively, with 10 bases between them. CDR3 sequence reads: CASSFIQVEKLFF. The CDR3 nucleotides read TGTGCCAGCAGTTTCATACAGGTGGAAAAACTGTTTTTT.

The chain carries TRBV29-1 and TRBJ1-5, with 7 positions matching TRBD1. V was pared by 7 bases and J by 5 bases, with 5 bases of the junction left unmatched. There are 12 residues in the CDR3. In germline, CDR1 is SQVTM, CDR2 ANQGSEA. The CDR3 reads CSGQTGDQPQHF. CDR3 nucleotide sequence: TGCAGCGGACAAACAGGGGATCAGCCCCAGCATTTT.

This clone came up a few times. The chain uses TRBV5-1 and TRBJ2-2, with 13 nucleotides matching TRBD2. The CDR3 runs 16 residues. After removal of 2 bases from V and 8 bases from J, the junction contained 6 bases not matched to a gene. Germline V CDR1 and CDR2: SGHRS, YFSETQ. CDR3 sequence reads: CASSFYGTSGTGELFF. The DNA for the CDR3 is TGCGCCAGCAGCTTTTACGGGACTAGCGGGACGGGGGAGCTGTTTTTT.

CDR3 nucleotides: TGTGCCAGCAGTTACGAGCCCCTGGTGACTGAAGCTTTCTTT. Protein: CASSYEPLVTEAFF. The chain has TRBV6-5 and TRBJ1-1; D is ambiguous. The V end was cut by 2 bases, the J end by 5 bases, with 12 bases between. The CDR3 loop spans 14 amino acids. Germline V gene sequence: CDR1 MNHEY, CDR2 SVGAGI.

The chain recombines TRBV7-2 with TRBJ1-1; perhaps TRBD1 as D (6 bases). This CDR3 contains 15 residues. The germline V gene has CDR1 SGHTA and CDR2 FQGNSA. The V and J ends lost 4 bases and 4 bases respectively, with 16 bases between them. DNA for the CDR3: TGTGCCAGCAGCTCTGGGGGACACGAGGGCACTGAAGCTTTCTTT. It translates to CASSSGGHEGTEAFF.

The rearrangement joins TRBV29-1 to TRBJ2-5, with D possibly matching TRBD2 (7 bases). V was clipped by 8 bases and J by 5 bases, with 15 bases between them. CDR1 and CDR2 from the germline V gene are SQVTM and ANQGSEA. The CDR3 covers 12 residues. The CDR3 is CSLSRGAETQYF. In nucleotides, the CDR3 is TGCAGCTTATCCCGGGGGGCGGAGACCCAGTACTTC.

The chain joins TRBV24-1 to TRBJ1-1, with 9 bases matching TRBD1. Unmatched junction bases numbered 8, after V lost 2 bases and J lost 5 bases. The CDR3 covers 16 residues. Germline CDR1 reads KGHDR; CDR2 reads SFDVKD. CDR3 in amino acids: CATSDSDGQGRTEAFF. The CDR3 nucleotides are TGTGCCACCAGTGATTCCGACGGACAGGGGCGGACTGAAGCTTTCTTT.

This CDR3 is CASSLDGTKPTGELFF. The CDR3 DNA is TGCGCCAGCAGCTTGGACGGGACAAAACCCACCGGGGAGCTGTTTTTT. The chain joins TRBV5-1 to TRBJ2-2; tentatively, D is TRBD1 (6 bases). This CDR3 contains 16 residues. V lost 0 bases and J lost 4, with 13 bases in between. Germline V gene data show CDR1 as SGHRS and CDR2 as YFSETQ.

This clone was seen a single time. The V gene is TRBV12-5, the J gene TRBJ1-5; D ambiguous. The CDR3 length is 12 residues. Between the trimmed V and J ends, which lost 10 bases and 3 bases, there was a span of 10 bases. Per germline, CDR1 LGHNT and CDR2 FRNRAP. CDR3 in DNA: TGTGCTACCACAGATAACAATCAGCCCCAGCATTTT. This encodes CATTDNNQPQHF. Looking up the rest from reference TRBV12-5 and TRBJ1-5 gives the full variable domain: DARVTQTPRHKVTEMGQEVTMRCQPILGHNTVFWYRQTMMQGLELLAYFRNRAPLDDSGMPKDRFSAEMPDATLATLKIQPSEPRDSAVYFCATTDNNQPQHFGDGTRLSIL.

The rearrangement uses TRBV6-2 or TRBV6-3 and TRBJ2-1, with D possibly TRBD2 on 5 matching bases. Germline loops: CDR1 MNHEY, CDR2 SVGEGT. The CDR3 runs to 13 residues. Deletions cut 2 bases from V and 6 bases from J, with 8 bases between. This CDR3 reads CASSYVLVNEQFF. The CDR3 bases are TGTGCCAGCAGTTACGTACTAGTCAATGAGCAGTTCTTC.

This clone appeared once. This chain links TRBV6-5 with TRBJ2-7; tentative D call: TRBD1 (5 bases). In germline, CDR1 is MNHEY, CDR2 SVGAGI. The CDR3 has 14 residues. With 6 bases removed from V and 6 bases from J, the gap between germline ends came to 18 bases. For the CDR3, the DNA is TGTGCCAGCAGGAGAGACTGGGGCTTCTCCGAGCAGTACTTC. This sequence encodes CASRRDWGFSEQYF.

The chain couples TRBV28 to TRBJ2-1; no reliable D call. V lost 10 bases and J lost 3, with 16 bases in between. Germline V lookup: CDR1 MDHEN, CDR2 SYDVKM. The CDR3 is made up of 14 amino acids. The CDR3 here is CATYSGFRYNEQFF. CDR3 DNA sequence: TGTGCCACCTACTCAGGTTTTCGCTACAATGAGCAGTTCTTC.

The chain uses TRBV15 and TRBJ2-5, with 7 bases identical to TRBD1. Germline trimming cut 1 base from V and 1 base from J; bases unmatched to any gene: 3. Germline V gives CDR1 LNHNV, CDR2 YYDKDF (reference sequence). CDR3 size: 15 residues. The CDR3 bases are TGTGCCACCAGCAGAGTAGGGACAGTCCAAGAGACCCAGTACTTC. Translation gives CATSRVGTVQETQYF.

This chain connects TRBV11-1 to TRBJ2-5; a weak D match, TRBD2 (6 bases). CDR3 size: 13 residues. Per the germline V gene, CDR1 is SGHAT and CDR2 is FQDESV (reference sequence). V lost 4 bases and J lost 8, with 14 bases in between. CDR3 residues: CASSSEASDTQYF. The CDR3 coding sequence is TGTGCCAGCAGCTCCGAGGCTAGCGATACCCAGTACTTC.

V and J are TRBV19 and TRBJ1-4; D possibly corresponds to TRBD1 (6 bases). This CDR3 region has 17 residues. Trimming shortened V by 5 bases and J by 5 bases, and 21 bases separated the two germline ends. Germline V gene sequence: CDR1 LNHDA, CDR2 SQIVND (reference sequence). In nucleotides, the CDR3 is TGTGCCAGTAGTGCCCTTCTCTTACAGGGCTACAATGAAAAACTGTTTTTT. It translates to CASSALLLQGYNEKLFF. The full variable domain, with the rest looked up from reference TRBV19 and TRBJ1-4, is DGGITQSPKYLFRKEGQNVTLSCEQNLNHDAMYWYRQDPGQGLRLIYYSQIVNDFQKGDIAEGYSVSREKKESFPLTVTSAQKNPTAFYLCASSALLLQGYNEKLFFGSGTQLSVL.

The V and J genes are TRBV28 and TRBJ2-3, with D possibly being TRBD2 (6 bases). V dropped 6 bases and J dropped 6 bases, with 16 bases sitting between them. This CDR3 has 14 amino acids. From germline, CDR1 is MDHEN and CDR2 SYDVKM. The CDR3 region is CASRQTRGYDTQYF. DNA of the CDR3: TGTGCCAGCAGGCAGACTAGAGGATACGATACGCAGTATTTT. The variable domain in full, completed from reference TRBV28 and TRBJ2-3, reads DVKVTQSSRYLVKRTGEKVFLECVQDMDHENMFWYRQDPGLGLRLIYFSYDVKMKEKGDIPEGYSVSREKKERFSLILESASTNQTSMYLCASRQTRGYDTQYFGPGTRLTVL.

The chain uses TRBV27 and TRBJ2-3; 8 bases are a match to TRBD2. The V and J ends lost 2 bases and 2 bases, in that order; junction bases with no gene match: 18. Germline values: CDR1 MNHEY, CDR2 SMNVEV (reference sequence). This CDR3 spans 20 amino acids. CDR3 bases: TGTGCCAGCAGTTTAGGTCTTAGATTCATTGGCGGGAGGATCACAGATACGCAGTATTTT. Its protein is CASSLGLRFIGGRITDTQYF.

The chain couples TRBV5-1 to TRBJ2-5; TRBD1 aligns across 8 bases. This CDR3 is built from 14 residues. V lost 7 bases, J lost 2 bases, and 7 bases stayed unmatched. Germline V gives CDR1 SGHRS, CDR2 YFSETQ. CDR3 in DNA: TGCGCCAGCCGCCAACAGGGGGGACAAGAGACCCAGTACTTC. It yields the protein CASRQQGGQETQYF.